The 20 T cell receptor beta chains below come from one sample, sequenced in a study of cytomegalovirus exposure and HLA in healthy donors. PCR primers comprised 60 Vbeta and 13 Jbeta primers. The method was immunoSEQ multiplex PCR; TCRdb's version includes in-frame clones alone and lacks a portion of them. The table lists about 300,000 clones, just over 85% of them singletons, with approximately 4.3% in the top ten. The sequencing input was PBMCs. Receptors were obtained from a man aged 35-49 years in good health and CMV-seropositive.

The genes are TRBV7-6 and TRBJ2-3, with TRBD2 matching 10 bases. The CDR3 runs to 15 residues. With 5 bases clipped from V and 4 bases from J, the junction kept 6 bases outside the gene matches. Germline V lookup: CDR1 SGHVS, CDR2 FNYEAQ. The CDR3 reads CASSETSGNADTQYF. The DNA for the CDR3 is TGTGCCAGCAGCGAAACTAGCGGGAACGCAGATACGCAGTATTTT.

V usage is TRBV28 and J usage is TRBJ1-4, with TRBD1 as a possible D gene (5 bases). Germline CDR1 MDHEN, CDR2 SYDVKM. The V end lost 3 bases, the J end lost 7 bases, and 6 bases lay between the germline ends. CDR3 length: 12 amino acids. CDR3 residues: CASSLGGEKLFF. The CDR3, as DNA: TGTGCCAGCAGTTTGGGGGGTGAAAAACTGTTTTTT. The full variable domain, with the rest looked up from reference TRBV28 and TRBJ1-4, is DVKVTQSSRYLVKRTGEKVFLECVQDMDHENMFWYRQDPGLGLRLIYFSYDVKMKEKGDIPEGYSVSREKKERFSLILESASTNQTSMYLCASSLGGEKLFFGSGTQLSVL.

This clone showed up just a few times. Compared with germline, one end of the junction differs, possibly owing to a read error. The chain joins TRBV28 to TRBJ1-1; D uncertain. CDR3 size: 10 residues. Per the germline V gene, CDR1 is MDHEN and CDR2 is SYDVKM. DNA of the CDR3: TGTGCCAGCAGCGATTCAGGTTTTTCTTTT. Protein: CASSDSGFSF.

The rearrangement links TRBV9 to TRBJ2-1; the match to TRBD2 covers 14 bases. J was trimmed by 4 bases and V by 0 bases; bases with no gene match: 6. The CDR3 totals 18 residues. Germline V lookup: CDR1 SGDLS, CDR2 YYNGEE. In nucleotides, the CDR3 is TGTGCCAGCAGCGTAGTCTCGGGACTAGCGGGGGATTACAATGAGCAGTTCTTC. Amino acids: CASSVVSGLAGDYNEQFF.

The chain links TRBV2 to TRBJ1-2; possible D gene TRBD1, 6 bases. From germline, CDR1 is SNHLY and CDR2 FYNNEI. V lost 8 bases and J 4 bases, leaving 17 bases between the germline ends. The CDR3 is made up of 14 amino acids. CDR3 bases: TGTGCCAGCTTACCGCTACAGGGAAGCTATGGCTACACCTTC. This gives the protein CASLPLQGSYGYTF.

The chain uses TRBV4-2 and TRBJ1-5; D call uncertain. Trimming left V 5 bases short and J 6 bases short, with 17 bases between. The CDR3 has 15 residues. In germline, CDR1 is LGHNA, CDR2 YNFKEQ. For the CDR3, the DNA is TGTGCCAGCAGCTTGTATGCAGGTATCGGTCAGCCCCAGCATTTT. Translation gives CASSLYAGIGQPQHF.

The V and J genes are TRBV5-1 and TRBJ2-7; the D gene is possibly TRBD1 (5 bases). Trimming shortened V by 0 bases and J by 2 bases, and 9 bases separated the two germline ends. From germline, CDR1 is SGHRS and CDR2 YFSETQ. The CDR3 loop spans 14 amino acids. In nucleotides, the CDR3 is TGCGCCAGCAGCTTGGAGCAGGGTGCCTACGAGCAGTACTTC. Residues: CASSLEQGAYEQYF. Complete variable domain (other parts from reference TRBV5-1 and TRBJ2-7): KAGVTQTPRYLIKTRGQQVTLSCSPISGHRSVSWYQQTPGQGLQFLFEYFSETQRNKGNFPGRFSGRQFSNSRSEMNVSTLELGDSALYLCASSLEQGAYEQYFGPGTRLTVT.

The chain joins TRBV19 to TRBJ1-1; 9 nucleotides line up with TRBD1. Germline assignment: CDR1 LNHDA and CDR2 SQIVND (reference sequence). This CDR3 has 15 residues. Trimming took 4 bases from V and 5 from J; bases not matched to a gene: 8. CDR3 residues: CASSRWTGVRTEAFF. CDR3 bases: TGTGCCAGTAGTAGGTGGACAGGGGTTAGGACTGAAGCTTTCTTT.

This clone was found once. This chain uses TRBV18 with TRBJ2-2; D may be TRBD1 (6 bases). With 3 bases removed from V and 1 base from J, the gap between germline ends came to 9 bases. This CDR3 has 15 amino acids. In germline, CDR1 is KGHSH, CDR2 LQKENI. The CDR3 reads CASSPQDRNTGELFF. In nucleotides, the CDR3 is TGTGCCAGCTCACCCCAGGACAGGAACACCGGGGAGCTGTTTTTT.

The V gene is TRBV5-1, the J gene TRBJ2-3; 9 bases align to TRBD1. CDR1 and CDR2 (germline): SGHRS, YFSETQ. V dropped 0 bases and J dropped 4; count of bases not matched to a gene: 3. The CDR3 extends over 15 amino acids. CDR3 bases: TGCGCCAGCAGCTTGGGGGGGACAGGGTCAGATACGCAGTATTTT. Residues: CASSLGGTGSDTQYF.

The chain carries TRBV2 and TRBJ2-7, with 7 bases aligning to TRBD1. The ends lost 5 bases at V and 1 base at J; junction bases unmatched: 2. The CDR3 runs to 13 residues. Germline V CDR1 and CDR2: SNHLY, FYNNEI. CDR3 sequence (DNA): TGTGCCAGCAGTAGACAGGGTTCCTACGAGCAGTACTTC. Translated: CASSRQGSYEQYF.

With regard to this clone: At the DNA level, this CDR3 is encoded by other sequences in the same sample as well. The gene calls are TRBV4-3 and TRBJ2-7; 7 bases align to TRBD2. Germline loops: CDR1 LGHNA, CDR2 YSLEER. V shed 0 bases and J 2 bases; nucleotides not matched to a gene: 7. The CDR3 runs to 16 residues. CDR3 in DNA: TGCGCCAGCAGCCAAGATGCAAGGGAGGGCCCCTACGAGCAGTACTTC. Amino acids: CASSQDAREGPYEQYF.

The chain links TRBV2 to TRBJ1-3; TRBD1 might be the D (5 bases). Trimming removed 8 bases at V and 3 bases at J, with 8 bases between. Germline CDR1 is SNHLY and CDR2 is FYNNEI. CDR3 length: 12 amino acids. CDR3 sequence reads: CASGGGGNTIYF. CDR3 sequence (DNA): TGTGCCAGCGGGGGAGGTGGAAACACCATATATTTT.

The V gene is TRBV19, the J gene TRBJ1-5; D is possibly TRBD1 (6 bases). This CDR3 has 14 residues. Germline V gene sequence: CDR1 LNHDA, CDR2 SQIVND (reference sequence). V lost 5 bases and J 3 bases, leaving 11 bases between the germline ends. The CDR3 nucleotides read TGTGCCAGTAGTCTCACAGGGCTCAATCAGCCCCAGCATTTT. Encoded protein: CASSLTGLNQPQHF. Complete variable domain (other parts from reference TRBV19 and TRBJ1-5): DGGITQSPKYLFRKEGQNVTLSCEQNLNHDAMYWYRQDPGQGLRLIYYSQIVNDFQKGDIAEGYSVSREKKESFPLTVTSAQKNPTAFYLCASSLTGLNQPQHFGDGTRLSIL.

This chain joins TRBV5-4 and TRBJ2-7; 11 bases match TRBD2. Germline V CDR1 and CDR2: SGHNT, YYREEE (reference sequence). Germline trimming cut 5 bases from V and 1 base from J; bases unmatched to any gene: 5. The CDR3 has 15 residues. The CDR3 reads CASSPGLADSYEQYF. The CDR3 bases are TGTGCCAGCAGTCCGGGACTAGCGGATTCCTACGAGCAGTACTTC.

CDR3 DNA sequence: TGTGCCAGCAGTCATCTTCTTGGACAGGGGAAAGGGACGGGCAAAAACATTCAGTACTTC. Encoded protein: CASSHLLGQGKGTGKNIQYF. The chain couples TRBV27 to TRBJ2-4; 9 bases match TRBD1. Trimming took 5 bases from V and 3 from J; bases not matched to a gene: 20. CDR3 length: 20 residues. CDR1 MNHEY and CDR2 SMNVEV come from the germline V gene (reference sequence).

In DNA, the CDR3 is TGTGCCAGCAGCCACCGGACAGGGTTCCAAGAGACCCAGTACTTC. Residues: CASSHRTGFQETQYF. The chain recombines TRBV5-5 with TRBJ2-5; TRBD1 matches at 8 bases. Germline values: CDR1 SGHKS, CDR2 YYEKEE (reference sequence). Trimming cost V 4 bases and J 1 base; bases outside gene matches: 6. The CDR3 length is 15 residues.

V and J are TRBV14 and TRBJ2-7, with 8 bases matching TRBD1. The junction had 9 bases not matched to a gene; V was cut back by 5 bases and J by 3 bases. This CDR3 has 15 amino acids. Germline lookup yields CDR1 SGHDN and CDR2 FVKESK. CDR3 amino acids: CASSTRGLGFYEQYF. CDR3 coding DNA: TGTGCCAGCAGCACCAGGGGGCTTGGGTTCTACGAGCAGTACTTC.

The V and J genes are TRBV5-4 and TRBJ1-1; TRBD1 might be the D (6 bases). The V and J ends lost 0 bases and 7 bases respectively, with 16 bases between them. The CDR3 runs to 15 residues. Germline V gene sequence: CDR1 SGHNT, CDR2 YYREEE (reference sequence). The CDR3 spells CASSLVGAIEGEAFF. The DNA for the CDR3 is TGTGCCAGCAGCTTGGTGGGGGCCATCGAGGGTGAAGCTTTCTTT.

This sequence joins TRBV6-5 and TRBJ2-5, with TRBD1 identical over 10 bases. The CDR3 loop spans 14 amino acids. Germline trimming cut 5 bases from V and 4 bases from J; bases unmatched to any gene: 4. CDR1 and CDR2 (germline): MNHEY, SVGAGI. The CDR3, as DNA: TGTGCCAGCAGTGACAGGGGGCGCGGAGAGACCCAGTACTTC. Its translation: CASSDRGRGETQYF.